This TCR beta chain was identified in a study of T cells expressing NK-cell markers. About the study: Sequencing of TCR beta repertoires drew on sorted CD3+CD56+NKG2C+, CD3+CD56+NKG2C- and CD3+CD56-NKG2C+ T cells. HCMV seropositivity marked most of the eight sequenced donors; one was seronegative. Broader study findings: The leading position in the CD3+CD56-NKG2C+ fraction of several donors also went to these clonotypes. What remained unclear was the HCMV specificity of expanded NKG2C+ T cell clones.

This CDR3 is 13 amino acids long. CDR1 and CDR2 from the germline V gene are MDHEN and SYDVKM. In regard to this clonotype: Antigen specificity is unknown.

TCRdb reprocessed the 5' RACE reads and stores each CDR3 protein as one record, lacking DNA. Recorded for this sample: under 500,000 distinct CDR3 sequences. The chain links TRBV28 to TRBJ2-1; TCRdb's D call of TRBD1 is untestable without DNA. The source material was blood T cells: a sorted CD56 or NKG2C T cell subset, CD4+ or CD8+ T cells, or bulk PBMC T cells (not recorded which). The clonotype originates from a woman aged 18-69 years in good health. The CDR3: CASRTGAYNEQFF.